These 2 T cell receptor beta chains came from one sample sequenced in a study of T cells in Graves' hyperthyroidism and ophthalmopathy. TCR beta CDR3 regions were amplified from RNA. In the first-round RT-PCR of the TCR CDR3, the HTBI primer set was used. TCRdb fed the multiplex PCR reads into MiXCR, producing one record per CDR3 protein. This table has 500,000 to 750,000 distinct CDR3 sequences, over 12% appearing once. What was sequenced was blood. The source of these receptors is a woman aged 18-29 years with Graves' ophthalmopathy.

The rearrangement joins TRBV6-2 or TRBV6-3 to TRBJ2-7, with 10 bases lining up with TRBD1. Germline V lookup: CDR1 MNHEY, CDR2 SVGEGT. J gave up 5 bases and V 6 bases, and 13 bases lay outside the gene matches. The CDR3 consists of 16 residues. The DNA of the CDR3 is TGTGCCAGCAGCCCCGGGGCGGGACAGGGGACAAACGAGCAGTACTTC. Protein: CASSPGAGQGTNEQYF.

Regarding this clonotype: Germline is not matched at one junction end, which may reflect a read error. This sequence joins TRBV11-2 and TRBJ2-7; 7 nucleotides match TRBD1. From germline, CDR1 is SGHAT and CDR2 FQNNGV. This CDR3 has 15 residues. CDR3 nucleotide sequence: TGCGCCAGCAGCCAGACCCGGGACAGTTCTTACGAGCAGTACTTC. Translating it yields CASSQTRDSSYEQYF.